This T cell receptor (beta chain) is drawn from a study of cytomegalovirus exposure and HLA in healthy donors. In the study overall: The same platform was used for the 120 or so validation repertoires as for the approximately 730 first-cohort repertoires, as reported in a later analysis.

A note on this clone: Its antigen is as yet unknown.

Assay: immunoSEQ multiplex PCR; the TCRdb copy retains only in-frame clones and omits some. The sample records about 110,000 clones, 70% to 85% being singletons. The CDR3 has 14 amino acids. Germline V gene data show CDR1 as MNHNS and CDR2 as SASEGT. V lost 7 bases to trimming and J lost 1 base, with 13 bases between them. Findings of the study overall: According to the study, roughly 180 TCR beta chains were cytomegalovirus-associated.

The donors were members of the validation cohort, which comprised about 120 subjects and was separate from the first cohort of 666 subjects. Sequenced input: PBMCs. The clonotype originates from a woman aged 18-29 years in good health and CMV-seronegative. The rearrangement joins TRBV6-1 to TRBJ1-1, with a tentative D call TRBD1 (5 bases). CDR3 in amino acids: CASTRSTGNTEAFF. CDR3 DNA: TGTGCCAGCACTAGATCAACAGGGAACACTGAAGCTTTCTTT.